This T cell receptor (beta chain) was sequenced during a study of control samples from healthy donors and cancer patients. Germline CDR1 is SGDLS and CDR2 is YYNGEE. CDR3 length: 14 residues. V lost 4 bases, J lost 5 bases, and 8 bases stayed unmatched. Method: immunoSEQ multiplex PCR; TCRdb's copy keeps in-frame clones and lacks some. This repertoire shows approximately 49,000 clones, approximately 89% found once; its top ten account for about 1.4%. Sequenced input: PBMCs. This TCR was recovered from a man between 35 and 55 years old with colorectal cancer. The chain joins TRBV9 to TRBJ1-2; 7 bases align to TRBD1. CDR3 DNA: TGTGCCAGCAGCCCGCCGGGACAGCAATATGGCTACACCTTC. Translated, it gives CASSPPGQQYGYTF. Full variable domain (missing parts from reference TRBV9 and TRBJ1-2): DSGVTQTPKHLITATGQRVTLRCSPRSGDLSVYWYQQSLDQGLQFLIQYYNGEERAKGNILERFSAQQFPDLHSELNLSSLELGDSALYFCASSPPGQQYGYTFGSGTRLTVV.